These 22 T cell receptor beta chains were sequenced from one sample in a study of cytotoxic CD8 clonotypes in ibrutinib-treated CLL. Libraries were prepared by immunoSEQ multiplex PCR; TCRdb keeps only in-frame clonotypes and omits some of them. Of about 160,000 clones in the sample, around 84% were seen once. Sequenced material: PBMCs, taken after 12 months of ibrutinib treatment. The receptors here all came from a human donor with chronic lymphocytic leukemia.

DNA for the CDR3: TGCGCCAGCAGCTTGGAACCACAGGGGGCTGGGGAGCAGTTCTTC. It codes for CASSLEPQGAGEQFF. The J gene is TRBJ2-1, the V gene TRBV5-1, with 9 bases identical to TRBD1. The V gene end was trimmed by 0 bases and the J gene end by 10 bases; junction bases not matched to a gene: 8. The CDR3 is 15 residues long. Germline V gene data show CDR1 as SGHRS and CDR2 as YFSETQ.

The table lists this clone with a few counts. The chain combines TRBV27 with TRBJ2-7, with 12 bases matching TRBD1. The CDR3 has 15 amino acids. V shed 3 bases, J shed 7 bases, and the junction held 7 bases outside the gene matches. From germline, CDR1 is MNHEY and CDR2 SMNVEV (reference sequence). The CDR3 protein is CASSFGGQGAQEQYF. The CDR3 DNA is TGTGCCAGCAGTTTTGGGGGACAGGGGGCGCAAGAGCAGTACTTC.

The chain couples TRBV19 to TRBJ2-5; no clear D gene. CDR3 length equals 13 residues. Germline CDR1 LNHDA, CDR2 SQIVND (reference sequence). The V gene lost 6 bases and the J gene lost 5 bases, with 13 bases spanning the gap. The CDR3 loop is CASRDHLRETQYF. Here the CDR3 DNA reads TGTGCCAGTAGGGACCACCTCCGGGAGACCCAGTACTTC.

The V gene is TRBV7-2, the J gene TRBJ1-2; the match to TRBD1 covers 9 bases. The germline CDR1 and CDR2 sequences are SGHTA and FQGNSA. The V segment lost 1 base and the J segment 6 bases; nucleotides outside the gene matches: 6. This CDR3 has 15 amino acids. CDR3 residues: CASSLVGDRADGYTF. CDR3 DNA sequence: TGTGCCAGCAGCTTAGTGGGGGACAGGGCCGATGGCTACACCTTC.

The gene calls are TRBV9 and TRBJ2-7, with TRBD2 matching over 8 bases. The CDR3 is 17 amino acids. J was trimmed by 3 bases and V by 3 bases; bases with no gene match: 14. The germline V gene encodes CDR1 SGDLS and CDR2 YYNGEE. The CDR3 sequence: CASSAAISGVNSYEQYF. CDR3 DNA: TGTGCCAGCAGCGCGGCCATTAGCGGGGTCAACAGCTACGAGCAGTACTTC. The complete variable domain, with remaining parts taken from reference TRBV9 and TRBJ2-7, reads DSGVTQTPKHLITATGQRVTLRCSPRSGDLSVYWYQQSLDQGLQFLIQYYNGEERAKGNILERFSAQQFPDLHSELNLSSLELGDSALYFCASSAAISGVNSYEQYFGPGTRLTVT.

The V and J genes are TRBV4-1 and TRBJ2-1, with a tentative D call TRBD1 (5 bases). Germline assignment: CDR1 MGHRA and CDR2 YSYEKL. Between the trimmed V and J ends, which lost 0 bases and 5 bases, there was a span of 11 bases. The CDR3 contains 15 residues. CDR3 protein: CASSQERRADNEQFF. CDR3 nucleotides: TGCGCCAGCAGCCAAGAACGCAGGGCGGACAATGAGCAGTTCTTC.

The chain links TRBV27 to TRBJ1-2; TRBD1 is a possible D gene (6 bases). The ends were cut back, 4 bases at V and 2 bases at J, with 20 bases in the middle. The CDR3 is 17 residues long. Germline V gives CDR1 MNHEY, CDR2 SMNVEV (reference sequence). In DNA form, the CDR3 reads TGTGCCAGCAGTTCTGCCATAGACAGGCCCCTCAACTATGGCTACACCTTC. Translating gives CASSSAIDRPLNYGYTF.

This rearrangement joins TRBV6-5 to TRBJ1-1; 11 bases agree with TRBD1. Trimming at V came to 4 bases and at J to 4 bases, leaving 5 bases not matched to a gene. This CDR3 comprises 15 residues. Germline values: CDR1 MNHEY, CDR2 SVGAGI. CDR3 bases: TGTGCCAGCAGTTCCGCTGGGACAGGGGGCACTGAAGCTTTCTTT. As protein: CASSSAGTGGTEAFF.

This chain connects TRBV9 to TRBJ1-3; D gene uncertain. With 0 bases removed from V and 5 bases from J, the gap between germline ends came to 9 bases. Germline V gene data show CDR1 as SGDLS and CDR2 as YYNGEE. The CDR3 has 14 residues. Written as DNA, the CDR3 is TGTGCCAGCAGCGTAGGACTAAACCGAAACACCATATATTTT. It is translated as CASSVGLNRNTIYF.

This clone has just a few counts. Here the CDR3 DNA reads TGTGCCAGCAGCCAGACAGCCCTCTATGGCTACACCTTC. Protein product: CASSQTALYGYTF. The genes are TRBV7-8 and TRBJ1-2; tentative D call: TRBD1 (5 bases). V shed 5 bases and J shed 4 bases, with 11 bases lying between them. The length of the CDR3 is 13 residues. The germline V gene encodes CDR1 SGHVS and CDR2 FQNEAQ.

This clone occurred many times. The chain links TRBV7-2 to TRBJ2-2; 8 bases are a match to TRBD2. Germline V gene data show CDR1 as SGHTA and CDR2 as FQGNSA. Unmatched junction bases numbered 6, after V lost 5 bases and J lost 4 bases. CDR3 length: 15 residues. The CDR3 nucleotides read TGTGCCAGCAGCCCGACGGGGGGGACCACCGGGGAGCTGTTTTTT. The encoded protein is CASSPTGGTTGELFF.

The chain combines TRBV27 with TRBJ1-2; D is unclear. Trimming shortened V by 6 bases and J by 3 bases, and 17 bases separated the two germline ends. Germline V CDR1 and CDR2: MNHEY, SMNVEV (reference sequence). The CDR3 is 15 amino acids. The DNA of the CDR3 is TGTGCCAGCAGCTTTATATCGACCCAGTACTATGGCTACACCTTC. Protein sequence: CASSFISTQYYGYTF.

The chain links TRBV27 to TRBJ2-5, with TRBD1 matching over 7 bases. Germline V gene sequence: CDR1 MNHEY, CDR2 SMNVEV (reference sequence). Trimming removed 5 bases from V and 5 bases from J; junction bases left unmatched: 8. CDR3 length equals 14 residues. The DNA of the CDR3 is TGTGCCAGCAGTAGGGGACAGTGGGGGGAGACCCAGTACTTC. Its translation is CASSRGQWGETQYF.

The chain combines TRBV5-3 with TRBJ2-1; D call uncertain. TRBV5-3 is placed among ORFs of uncertain function. Trimming took 0 bases from V and 10 from J, leaving 17 bases between them. The CDR3 totals 15 residues. The CDR3 coding sequence is TGTGCCAGAAGCTTGGACCTGGTGATGAATTTAGAGCAGTTCTTC. Residues: CARSLDLVMNLEQFF.

On this clone itself: The sample has other DNA sequences that encode this CDR3 too. V usage is TRBV6-1 and J usage is TRBJ1-1; D is unresolved. Germline V lookup: CDR1 MNHNS, CDR2 SASEGT. This CDR3 is built from 11 residues. V lost 6 bases, J lost 4 bases, and 6 bases lay in between. The CDR3 DNA is TGTGCCAGCAGCCTCGGCACTGAAGCTTTCTTT. Its protein is CASSLGTEAFF.

In DNA form, the CDR3 reads TGTGCCAGCGTTTCTGCCAACTACGAGCAGTACTTC. Encoded protein: CASVSANYEQYF. V usage is TRBV28 and J usage is TRBJ2-7, with unresolved D. Per germline, CDR1 MDHEN and CDR2 SYDVKM. V gave up 8 bases and J gave up 3 bases, with 11 bases separating them. The CDR3 consists of 12 residues.

The chain joins TRBV27 to TRBJ2-4, with 12 positions matching TRBD2. The V gene end was trimmed by 6 bases and the J gene end by 7 bases; junction bases not matched to a gene: 10. Germline values: CDR1 MNHEY, CDR2 SMNVEV (reference sequence). This CDR3 has 16 amino acids. Here the CDR3 DNA reads TGTGCCAGCAGCCTAAGACTAGCGGGAGTGGGCAACATTCAGTACTTC. This codes for CASSLRLAGVGNIQYF.

This chain joins TRBV7-9 and TRBJ2-3; D possibly corresponds to TRBD2 (6 bases). CDR3 size: 16 residues. Trimming took off 6 bases at V and 6 bases at J, with 22 bases between the two ends. Per germline, CDR1 SEHNR and CDR2 FQNEAQ (reference sequence). The CDR3 DNA follows: TGTGCCAGCAGGCCTTTCGCGGGGCTTTCCAAGGATACGCAGTATTTT. Translated: CASRPFAGLSKDTQYF.

This clone was seen repeatedly, ten times or more. The V gene is TRBV30, the J gene TRBJ1-5; a possible D gene is TRBD1 (5 bases). Per germline, CDR1 GTSNPN and CDR2 SVGIG (reference sequence). The CDR3 loop spans 12 amino acids. Trimming cost V 2 bases and J 6 bases, with 8 bases left between them. This chain's CDR3 is CAWSLGTQPQHF. The CDR3 nucleotides read TGTGCCTGGAGTTTAGGGACTCAGCCCCAGCATTTT.

The rearrangement links TRBV4-3 to TRBJ2-7; 14 bases agree with TRBD2. V dropped 4 bases and J dropped 3; count of bases not matched to a gene: 2. The germline gives CDR1 LGHNA, CDR2 YSLEER. The CDR3 consists of 15 residues. The CDR3 region has the DNA TGCGCCAGCAGCCCAGGGACTAGCGGGAGCTACGAGCAGTACTTC. The encoded protein is CASSPGTSGSYEQYF.

The gene calls are TRBV6-1 and TRBJ2-7; D gene ambiguous. CDR3 length equals 15 residues. V was shortened by 5 bases and J by 3 bases, with 17 bases between the two germline ends. Germline values: CDR1 MNHNS, CDR2 SASEGT. CDR3 sequence (DNA): TGTGCCAGCAGTCCCGGGCCGGGTTTAGGCTACGAGCAGTACTTC. It encodes CASSPGPGLGYEQYF.

The chain recombines TRBV19 with TRBJ1-5; D is undetermined. The ends were cut back, 6 bases at V and 3 bases at J, with 12 bases in the middle. CDR3 length: 14 residues. Germline CDR1 LNHDA, CDR2 SQIVND (reference sequence). CDR3 sequence reads: CASSLVGTNQPQHF. The CDR3 coding sequence is TGTGCCAGTAGCCTCGTTGGTACCAATCAGCCCCAGCATTTT.